These T cell receptor beta chains were read from a single sample in a study of cytomegalovirus exposure and HLA in healthy donors. Sequencing was performed with immunoSEQ multiplex PCR; in TCRdb, only in-frame clones are kept and a portion is missing. This table holds roughly 160,000 clones, 71% found once. The sequencing input was PBMCs. The receptors were sampled from a woman aged 25-40 years in good health and CMV-seronegative. Both conserved end residues are part of each CDR3. D genes are given only for firm matches. Where a row states a size, it is once, few, many or the class of an expanded clone; other rows omit it.

v_gene	j_gene	d_gene	abundance	CDR3nt	CDR3aa
TRBV7-6	TRBJ2-3	NA	NA	TGTGCCAGCAGCTTTGCGTTTGGGGGCCTAAGCACAGATACGCAGTATTTT	CASSFAFGGLSTDTQYF
TRBV29-1	TRBJ2-3	TRBD2	NA	TGCAGCGTTGAAGGAGGGCTAGCGGCCCCAGATACGCAGTATTTT	CSVEGGLAAPDTQYF
TRBV4-3	TRBJ1-3	NA	NA	TGCGCCAGCAGCCAAGATCAATTTTCAGGGGCTGGAAACACCATATATTTT	CASSQDQFSGAGNTIYF
TRBV19	TRBJ1-6	NA	NA	TGTGCCAGTAGTATAATATCATTGGGCAAGTCAAGCTCCTATAATTCACCCCTCCACTTT	CASSIISLGKSSSYNSPLHF
TRBV6-6	TRBJ1-5	NA	few	TGTGCCAGCAGTTTGGGCAGGGTTACTAATCAGCCCCAGCATTTT	CASSLGRVTNQPQHF
TRBV6-5	TRBJ1-5	NA	few	TGTGCCAGCAGTTACAGAGGGTCGGGCAATCAGCCCCAGCATTTT	CASSYRGSGNQPQHF
TRBV19	TRBJ2-1	TRBD1	NA	TGTGCCAGTAGTATTCGAGGGGGCCCGTACAATGAGCAGTTCTTC	CASSIRGGPYNEQFF
TRBV6-5	TRBJ2-7	NA	once	TGTGCCAGCAAGGAGGGGCTCTCCTACGAGCAGTACTTC	CASKEGLSYEQYF
TRBV7-9	TRBJ2-1	NA	NA	TGTGCCAGCAGCTTACCACTACCCAATGAGCAGTTCTTC	CASSLPLPNEQFF
TRBV11-2	TRBJ2-7	TRBD1	few	TGTGCCAGCAGGGGACTTGGGACAGGGGTGGCCTACGAGCAGTACTTC	CASRGLGTGVAYEQYF
TRBV2	TRBJ2-5	NA	NA	TGTGCCAGCAGTGGAGGGAGAGCCGGAGAGACCCAGTACTTC	CASSGGRAGETQYF
TRBV5-6	TRBJ2-7	NA	NA	TGTGCCAGCAGATTCCGAGGGGGGGATTACGAGCAGTACTTC	CASRFRGGDYEQYF
TRBV6-5	TRBJ1-1	TRBD1	few	TGTGCCAGCAGTGATGGACAGGGGGCATCAGCTTTCTTT	CASSDGQGASAFF
TRBV6-5	TRBJ2-7	TRBD1	NA	TGTGCCAGCAGTAACAGGGGCCACGAGCAGTACTTC	CASSNRGHEQYF
TRBV5-1	TRBJ2-1	TRBD2	NA	TGCGCCAGCAGCGCGGAACTAGCGGGCGACAATGAGCAGTTCTTC	CASSAELAGDNEQFF
TRBV4-1	TRBJ1-6	NA	NA	TGCGCCAGCAGCCAAGAAGCAGGGGTAGGTTCACCCCTCCACTTT	CASSQEAGVGSPLHF
TRBV28	TRBJ2-2	NA	NA	TGTGCCAGCAGTTTATTTGGGGAGAACGAGGAGGAGCTGTTTTTT	CASSLFGENEEELFF